This TCR beta chain was documented in a study of control samples from healthy donors and cancer patients (dated by TCRdb to about 2020). The library was prepared using the immunoSEQ multiplex PCR assay. This immuneACCESS table, as held by TCRdb, lists in-frame sequences with V and J called but not all clones. Of the missing ones, under half trace to an unresolved V gene in checked studies; the others have no known cause. In this sample the table shows about 16,000 clones, 85% to 90% of which occur a single time. The ten largest clones represent under 35% of the sample. On this clone: Its antigen remains unidentified. No much larger clone is present one base from it, and per-base qualities are unavailable.

After removal of 2 bases from V and 0 bases from J, the junction retains 8 bases not matched to a gene. Spanning cysteine to phenylalanine, the CDR3 consists of 18 amino acids. Only the CDR3 portion is preserved as DNA: 54 bases, with reading frame beginning at the first base. The germline V gene (reference sequence) sets CDR1 to LGHDT and CDR2 to YNNKEL. This TCR was recovered from a man aged 55 to 69 with head and neck cancer. Recombination connected TRBV3-1 (or the pseudogene TRBV3-2) to TRBJ1-3, and TRBD1 aligns with 9 junction nucleotides. The sequencing sample was made of PBMCs. The CDR3 loop reads CASSQPGTGFGSGNTIYF. The DNA sequence is given as TGTGCCAGCAGCCAACCGGGGACAGGGTTCGGCTCTGGAAACACCATATATTTT.